Sequencing of this T cell receptor (beta chain) was carried out in a study of OX40 agonist ivuxolimab in advanced cancers. Study-wide context: The patients received agonistic anti-OX40 (CD134) antibody ivuxolimab.

Per the germline V gene, CDR1 is LNHNV and CDR2 is YYDKDF (reference sequence). Trimming removed 5 bases from V and 2 bases from J, with 13 bases in between. The CDR3 spans 15 residues. The repertoire was sequenced with immunoSEQ multiplex PCR; TCRdb's copy has only in-frame clones and lacks some. The data hold just over 45,000 clones, with about 93% observed a single time. The input for sequencing was CD4+ or CD8+ T cells sorted from blood, taken in a trial of the OX40 agonist ivuxolimab. V usage is TRBV15 and J usage is TRBJ2-1; D is undetermined. The TCR was taken from an adult with an advanced solid tumor such as melanoma, head and neck, liver or kidney cancer. The CDR3, as DNA: TGTGCCACCAGCGGTGGAGTAGGGCCCTACAATGAGCAGTTCTTC. It yields the protein CATSGGVGPYNEQFF.